This TCR beta chain was documented in a study of shared clonotypes between healthy human individuals. General study points: Compared with memory subsets, naive subsets generally had larger estimated richness.

Genomic DNA from each subset was divided evenly over several immunoSEQ plates. Profiled with immunoSEQ multiplex PCR; TCRdb holds only in-frame clones, not every one. In the table there are under 130,000 clones, 65% to 75% of which are singletons. The CDR3 spans 16 residues. Germline CDR1 reads MNHEY; CDR2 reads SMNVEV (reference sequence). V dropped 5 bases and J dropped 6 bases, with 20 bases sitting between them. This clone has a single count. Its antigen is unknown. Nashville, Tennessee was home to all donors, who were Caucasian adults. CD8 memory was a combination of CD45RO+ cells and CCR7-negative CD45RA+ TemRA cells.

The V call is TRBV27, the J call TRBJ1-5; D is perhaps TRBD1 (6 bases). Sequenced material: memory CD8+ T cells sorted from blood. The subset is: CD45RO+ cells pooled with CCR7-negative TemRA cells. This sequence originates from a woman in her twenties or thirties in good health. CDR3 residues: CASSPLDRWPGQPQHF. For the CDR3, the DNA is TGTGCCAGCAGTCCACTGGACAGATGGCCAGGTCAGCCCCAGCATTTT.